These 2 T cell receptor beta chains came from one sample sequenced in a study of vaccination effects on CD4 cells after COVID-19. Produced via immunoSEQ multiplex PCR; TCRdb's table is partial and in-frame only. The sample holds about 45,000 clones, roughly 75% seen once. Antigen specificity for these receptors is unknown. Viral peptide pool expansion of antigen-specific CD4+ T cells preceded sequencing in the ViraFEST assay. Scientists isolated CD4+ T cells after a roughly 9-day culture period ended. Convalescent patients had PCR-confirmed SARS-CoV-2 infection between March and December 2020. The sequences come from CD4+ T cells from PBMCs cultured with a peptide pool, collected before COVID-19 vaccination. These receptors all come from a human donor who had a prior SARS-CoV-2 infection.

This chain joins TRBV20-1 and TRBJ1-1; D gene ambiguous. Germline values: CDR1 DFQATT, CDR2 SNEGSKA (reference sequence). The V end was cut by 3 bases, the J end by 1 base, with 3 bases between. The CDR3 spans 11 residues. CDR3 nucleotides: TGCAGTGCTAGCCGGAACACTGAAGCTTTCTTT. Translation gives CSASRNTEAFF.

The V gene is TRBV14, the J gene TRBJ2-3; TRBD2 agrees at 8 bases. The CDR3 extends over 15 amino acids. Germline V lookup: CDR1 SGHDN, CDR2 FVKESK. The junction had 5 bases not matched to a gene; V was cut back by 1 base and J by 5 bases. In nucleotides, the CDR3 is TGTGCCAGCAGCCAAGTGGGGACTAGGGGAGATACGCAGTATTTT. Its protein is CASSQVGTRGDTQYF.